This entry concerns a single T cell receptor (beta chain). The record originates from a study of shared clonotypes between healthy human individuals. The CDR3 length is 15 residues. With 0 bases removed from V and 1 base from J, the gap between germline ends came to 10 bases. CDR1 is MGHRA and CDR2 is YSYEKL in the germline V gene. Repertoires were generated with immunoSEQ multiplex PCR, while TCRdb's copy carries only in-frame clones and drops some. The sample shows 1.4 million or so clones, approximately 98.5% of them seen only once. The specimen sequenced was naive CD4+ T cells sorted from blood. The sample's subset: CD45RA+ positively selected. The V gene is TRBV4-1, the J gene TRBJ2-7; D is uncertain. The sequence was obtained from a man younger than 45 in good health. The CDR3 is CASSQDGFISYEQYF. The CDR3, as DNA: TGCGCCAGCAGCCAAGACGGGTTTATATCCTACGAGCAGTACTTC.